This TCR beta chain was found in a study of CXCR3-negative and CXCR3-positive naive CD8 T cells. Remarks on this clonotype: Its antigen is unidentified.

Findings of the study overall: Naive CXCR3-negative cells resembled naive CXCR3-positive cells in TRBV-TRBJ usage; memory cells differed.

TRB cDNA was prepared as libraries by UMI-labeled 5' RACE. TCRdb re-analyzed the 5' RACE reads; it lists each CDR3 protein once, without DNA. Listed are some 130,000 distinct CDR3 sequences; less than 0.55% falls within the top ten. The CDR3 contains 19 residues. Germline CDR1 SEHNR, CDR2 FQNEAQ (reference sequence). The V and J genes are TRBV7-9 and TRBJ2-3; there is no DNA to check the TCRdb D call of TRBD2. The clonotype originates from a human donor in good health. Some clones in this sample may be carry-over from other donors' samples. Sequenced sample: naive CXCR3- CD8+ T cells from blood. The subset: CD45RO-CCR7+CD27+CD95- naive CD8+ T cells lacking CXCR3 (TNR3-). CDR3: CASSPPPRGLRGVTDTQYF.